The rows below give T cell receptor beta chains drawn from one sample of a study of breast tumors, draining lymph nodes, adjacent tissues. TCRdb re-analysed the multiplex PCR reads in MiXCR, keeping a single row per CDR3 protein. In the table there are over 200,000 distinct CDR3 sequences, 34% of which are singletons. Sequencing used axillary lymph node tissue. These receptors were collected from a female donor with breast cancer. Some clones in this sample may be carry-over from other donors' samples. The CDR3 runs from the conserved cysteine through the conserved F or W. A D gene is named only where the DNA matches it firmly. The size entry is marked missing in some rows and otherwise reads once, few, many or a size class.

TRBD2	TRBJ2-3	many	TRBV11-1	CASSLGLAGVDTQYF	TGTGCCAGCAGCTTAGGACTAGCGGGAGTGGATACGCAGTATTTT
.	TRBJ2-1	.	TRBV12-3/TRBV12-4	CASSPPGGEQFF	TGTGCTAGCAGCCCCCCAGGTGGTGAGCAGTTCTTC
.	TRBJ2-5	few	TRBV5-4	CASSSGRAPGGQEIQYF	TGTGCCAGCAGCTCGGGGAGGGCGCCGGGGGGCCAAGAGATCCAGTACTTC
.	TRBJ1-4	many	TRBV19	CASSIVPPVKLFF	TGTGCCAGTAGTATCGTCCCTCCCGTAAAACTGTTTTTT
.	TRBJ2-2	.	TRBV5-8	CASSLDRGELFF	TGTGCCAGCAGCTTGGACCGCGGGGAGCTGTTTTTT
TRBD2	TRBJ2-1	many	TRBV2	CASMAQRGYNEQFF	TGTGCCAGCATGGCGCAGCGGGGGTACAATGAGCAGTTCTTC
TRBD2	TRBJ2-1	many	TRBV12-3/TRBV12-4	CASGMTSGRKNEQFF	TGTGCCAGCGGGATGACTAGCGGGAGAAAAAATGAGCAGTTCTTC
TRBD1	TRBJ2-7	.	TRBV24-1	CATSDQTGGLYEQYF	TGTGCCACCAGTGACCAGACAGGGGGCCTCTACGAGCAGTACTTC
TRBD2	TRBJ2-7	many	TRBV6-5	CASSYFSGGPYEQYF	TGTGCCAGCAGTTACTTCAGCGGGGGGCCCTACGAGCAGTACTTC
.	TRBJ2-7	many	TRBV7-6	CASSSRTGQSDEQYF	TGTGCCAGCAGCTCTAGAACGGGCCAGAGCGACGAGCAGTACTTC
.	TRBJ2-5	many	TRBV14	CASSQVLETQYF	TGTGCCAGCAGCCAAGTCCTCGAGACCCAGTACTTC
.	TRBJ2-1	many	TRBV4-1	CASSHFLNNEQFF	TGCGCCAGCAGCCATTTCCTAAACAATGAGCAGTTCTTC
.	TRBJ2-5	.	TRBV5-1	CASSSAGGAETQYF	TGCGCCAGCAGCTCCGCAGGGGGGGCTGAGACCCAGTACTTC
.	TRBJ1-2	.	TRBV7-8	CASSSQGRYGYTF	TGTGCCAGCAGCTCGCAGGGAAGATATGGCTACACCTTC
.	TRBJ2-7	.	TRBV11-2	CASSSKRGLRKYEQYF	TGTGCCAGCAGCTCTAAAAGGGGATTGCGGAAATACGAGCAGTACTTC
TRBD2	TRBJ2-3	many	TRBV3-1	CASSQDGGATDTQYF	TGTGCCAGCAGCCAGGACGGGGGGGCCACGGATACGCAGTATTTT
TRBD1	TRBJ1-6	.	TRBV7-2	CASSTDRGFYSPLHF	TGTGCCAGCAGCACAGACAGGGGGTTCTATTCACCCCTCCACTTT